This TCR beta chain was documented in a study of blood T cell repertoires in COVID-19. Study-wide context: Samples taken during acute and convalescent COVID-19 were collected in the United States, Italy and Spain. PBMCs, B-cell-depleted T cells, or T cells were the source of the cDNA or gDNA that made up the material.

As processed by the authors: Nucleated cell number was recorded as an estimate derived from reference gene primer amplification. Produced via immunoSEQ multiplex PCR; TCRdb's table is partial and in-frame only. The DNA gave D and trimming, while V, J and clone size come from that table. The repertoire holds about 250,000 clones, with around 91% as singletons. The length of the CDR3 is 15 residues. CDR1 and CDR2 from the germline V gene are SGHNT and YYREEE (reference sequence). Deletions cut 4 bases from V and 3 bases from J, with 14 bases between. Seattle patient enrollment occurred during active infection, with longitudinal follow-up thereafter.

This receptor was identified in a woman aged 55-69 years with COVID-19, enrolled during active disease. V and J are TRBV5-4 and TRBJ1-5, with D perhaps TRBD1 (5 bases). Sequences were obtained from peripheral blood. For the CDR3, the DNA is TGTGCCAGCAGCCCCGGGGGGGGTCCCAATCAGCCCCAGCATTTT. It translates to CASSPGGGPNQPQHF.